This T cell receptor beta chain was documented in a study of cytomegalovirus exposure and HLA in healthy donors (dated by TCRdb to 2015 to 2018). Regarding the complete study: In an earlier analysis of about 560 of the donors, 250 to 350 Gb of sequence data and 100 million or so unique TCR beta sequences from about 190 million T cells were reported. An early release covering just under 650 HLA-typed donors comprised approximately 300 gigabases of sequencing data and around 86 million unique TCR sequences. Of the 300 to 500 genotyped donors, roughly 80% were placed in the genetic ancestry cluster associated with self-reported Caucasian donors. The aim of the study was to test whether cataloging public T cell receptors could identify signatures of past pathogen exposure. Using immunosequencing, the study profiled T cell repertoires from 666 subjects and related those repertoires to cytomegalovirus serostatus. Besides the first cohort of 666 subjects, a separate validation cohort made up of over 100 different subjects was used. To predict cytomegalovirus infection status, the study brought together high-throughput TCR immunosequencing, statistical association of individual TCRs with disease status, and machine learning. A later analysis re-analyzed previously published TCR beta repertoires from 666 donors and added high-resolution HLA genotyping to study TCR occurrence patterns. In the later analysis, no new phenotypic data were used to find candidate immune exposures; instead, reliance was placed on TCR beta sequences and their occurrence across donors. To decide whether each TCR beta V gene segment behaved as functional or pseudogenic, an earlier analysis of fewer than 750 of the donors relied on high-throughput TCR beta sequencing. Donor age, sex, ethnicity and CMV serostatus were collected together with the repertoire data. In a later genetic analysis, genome-wide SNP genotypes for about 55% of the roughly 670 donors were used, and that subset was treated as a discovery cohort. Every discovery cohort repertoire had been produced on one sequencing platform. HLA typing covered class I and class II loci at four-digit resolution. Typing coverage varied by locus: about 620-630 donors for A, B, C, DRB1 and DQB1; roughly 510 for DQA1; 600 to 610 for DPA1; fewer than 480 for DPB1. Roughly five DR-DQ haplotypes were treated as single units for association and clustering because of strong linkage in the cohort. Across 300 to 500 genotyped donors of the cohort, an average of approximately 240,000 unique TCR beta nucleotide sequences per donor were sequenced, and roughly 18% of those sequences were non-productive. The paper's findings and limits, for the study overall: When HLA alleles, especially DR and DQ, strongly co-occurred, attributing TCR associations to individual alleles was difficult. A later analysis found that HLA-associated TCR beta chains were more clonally expanded and had lower generation probabilities than equally common non-associated chains. A cluster of highly shared sequence variants was judged likely to be a technical artifact of the sequencing pipeline. A later analysis associated about 16,000 TCR beta sequences with specific HLA alleles at a false discovery rate of 0.05. A further reported finding was that TCR beta sequences accurately predicted the HLA-A and HLA-B alleles for most subjects in the first cohort. This cohort had only TCR beta chains sequenced, and the lack of alpha or paired-chain data limited which features could be detected. According to a later analysis, most CMV-associated TCR beta chains appeared to be HLA-restricted, and the HLA associations seemed to be driven largely by CMV exposure. The only immune exposure information available for the cohort was CMV serostatus. In vitro tests confirmed that three of the cytomegalovirus-associated TCR beta chains recognize cytomegalovirus antigens. According to the authors, the approach could potentially be generalized to other disease states and immunological phenotypes. Linkage disequilibrium might explain the correlated functional status among segregating V segments, but an unknown experimental factor could not be ruled out. HLA typing was unavailable for some donors at each locus, so association tests used only the typed subset. Because counts were too low, 15 to 20 rarely observed V segments, including chromosome 9 orphons, were excluded from the earlier analysis of fewer than 650 of the donors. In the study, some 180 TCR beta chains were listed as associated with cytomegalovirus. Most TCR sequences were seen in very few donors, while some public TCRs were found in many individuals. An association between a missense DCLRE1C variant and V-gene and J-gene trimming of TCR beta chains was found in a later genetic analysis and replicated in an independent cohort. Sequencing depth was assumed to be roughly uniform across donors in the presence/absence analyses, though that assumption may not hold. The classifier was reported to diagnose cytomegalovirus status with high specificity and sensitivity in both the original and validation cohorts. In a later analysis, several top co-occurrence clusters were reported to appear linked to parvovirus B19, influenza, CMV and Epstein-Barr virus. In an earlier analysis of approximately 590 of the donors, most TCR beta V segments appeared in productive rearrangements about 87% or about 30% of the time, broadly matching IMGT annotations. Some IMGT-functional V segments, including TRBV6-2 and TRBV6-3, could not be told apart with the 87-base-pair reads, so those segments were excluded. A later analysis found that TCR association rates varied across HLA loci, with DRB1 alleles showing the most associated TCRs and HLA-C alleles the fewest. Compared with the approximately 710-donor mean, donors in an Asian-associated ancestry cluster had fewer N-insertions in productive TCRs, according to a later genetic analysis.

On this clone: Its recognized antigen is unknown. Qualities for individual bases were not recorded, and no much larger clone is one base off.

The cohort comprised fewer than 750 healthy bone marrow donors. At the time of sampling, every cohort member was nominally healthy, though immune exposures that went unrecorded were likely present. The donor tested CMV seropositive and was one of the 289 seropositive cohort members. Each donor provided a peripheral blood sample, and peripheral blood mononuclear cells were used for TCR beta sequencing. The Qiagen DNeasy Blood Extraction Kit was used to extract genomic DNA from the blood cell samples. The method was the immunoSEQ multiplex PCR assay. A mixture of 60 forward primers for TCR Vbeta segments and 13 reverse primers for TCR Jbeta segments was used in the multiplex PCR. Amplification of the CDR3 region of rearranged TCR beta genes was performed with a multiplex PCR assay on genomic DNA. The amplified TCR beta libraries were sequenced on the Illumina HiSeq System as 87-base-pair reads. As for how the authors treated the data: A later analysis counted about 82 million unique TCR beta chains across the 650 to 800 repertoires, and roughly 11 million of these chains were shared by at least two donors. A nearest-neighbor algorithm error-corrected the raw reads and collapsed the reads into unique sequences, merging closely related sequences to remove PCR and sequencing errors. Alignment of CDR3 sequences to IMGT reference sequences was used to assign V, D and J gene segments. For a sequence to be retained, a match of at least six nucleotides was required to both a V gene segment and a J gene segment. Rearrangements were classified as productive when the CDR3 lacked stop codons and remained in frame with V and J, and all other rearrangements were classified as non-productive. Following IMGT convention, CDR3 was defined as the stretch from the second conserved V-encoded cysteine to the conserved J-encoded phenylalanine. The earlier analysis of around 640 of the donors excluded sequences that lacked an unambiguous match to a single V gene segment. An earlier analysis of about 590 of the donors classified V segments as functional when productive rearrangements were above 56.7% and as segregating when the standard deviation between donors was above 5%. A statistical classification framework was built for diagnosing cytomegalovirus status from the catalog of TCR beta chain sequences. V and J gene assignment, in a later analysis, came from comparing TCR nucleotide sequences with IMGT/GENE-DB human TR gene sequences. In a later analysis, CDR3 sequences and most-parsimonious VDJ recombination scenarios were assigned using the TCRdist pipeline. A later analysis defined each TCR beta chain by its CDR3 amino acid sequence plus V-gene family, and excluded reads lacking a unique V-gene family. To address suspected cross-contamination and a sequencing artifact, a later analysis removed roughly 640 highly shared, low-generation-probability nucleotide sequences. In a later analysis, a clonal expansion index for each public chain was calculated from normalized within-repertoire ranks of inferred template counts. Generation probabilities in a later analysis came from a VDJ recombination model fitted to out-of-frame rearrangements, and those results were checked against IGoR. A later analysis scored TCR-TCR, TCR-HLA and TCR-CMV co-occurrence with hypergeometric tests, applying a repertoire-size bias correction to TCR pairs. In a later analysis, false discovery rates were estimated by permuting HLA or CMV assignments 20 times. In a later analysis, co-occurring TCRs were grouped with DBSCAN, and TCRdist sequence similarity was added when clustering was performed within HLA-allele-positive subsets. Repertoires with fewer than 30,000 or more than 120,000 public chains, plus five repertoires with anomalous nucleotide sharing, were excluded from co-occurrence clustering. TCRdb carries this immuneACCESS record with in-frame sequences only. Its versions omit some clonotypes, under half of them owing to an unresolved V gene in the studies checked, with the rest unexplained. V and J calls and clone size come straight from that table; D and trimming were deduced from the DNA. The sample table shows under 200,000 clones, and 65% to 70% are seen once. The ten top clones hold around 4.5% of the sample.

At the junction V is shortened by 5 bases and J by 3 bases; bases outside the gene matches: 6. Including the terminal cysteine and phenylalanine, the CDR3 comprises 14 residues. Only the CDR3 DNA stays, 42 bases, in frame from base 1. CDR1 and CDR2, per the germline V gene (reference sequence), are LNHDA and SQIVND. The chain is encoded by TRBV19 joined to TRBJ2-7; TRBD1 agrees with 8 junctional bases. This clonotype was sampled from a woman aged 18 to 35 in good health and CMV-seropositive. The material sequenced was PBMCs. The DNA sequence reads TGTGCCAGTAGTGTGACAGGGGCGAGCTACGAGCAGTACTTC. It translates to CASSVTGASYEQYF.